The T cell receptor (beta chain) under discussion was sequenced for a study of cytomegalovirus exposure and HLA in healthy donors. Study-level points and caveats: There were 150 or so TCR beta chains listed as cytomegalovirus-associated. What a later analysis showed was that several of the most significant clusters appeared linked to common viral pathogens. Through in vitro validation, three CMV-associated chains were shown to be specific for CMV antigens.

Researchers ran the PCR with 60 Vbeta and 13 Jbeta primers. Profiling relied on immunoSEQ multiplex PCR, and the TCRdb table lists in-frame clones only, not all of them. The table lists approximately 200,000 clones, approximately 79% of them singletons. This CDR3 has 16 amino acids. The J segment lost 5 bases and the V segment lost 4 bases, leaving 11 bases of the junction unmatched. The germline V gene encodes CDR1 LNHNV and CDR2 YYDKDF (reference sequence). This clone was found a few times. Its antigen is as yet unknown. This clonotype originated in a woman aged 18-29 years in good health and CMV-seronegative. Material for sequencing was PBMCs. The chain recombines TRBV15 with TRBJ1-3; TRBD1 agrees at 7 bases. For the CDR3, the DNA is TGTGCCACCAGCAACCTGGGGGACAGTCTTCGAAACACCATATATTTT. Translated: CATSNLGDSLRNTIYF.